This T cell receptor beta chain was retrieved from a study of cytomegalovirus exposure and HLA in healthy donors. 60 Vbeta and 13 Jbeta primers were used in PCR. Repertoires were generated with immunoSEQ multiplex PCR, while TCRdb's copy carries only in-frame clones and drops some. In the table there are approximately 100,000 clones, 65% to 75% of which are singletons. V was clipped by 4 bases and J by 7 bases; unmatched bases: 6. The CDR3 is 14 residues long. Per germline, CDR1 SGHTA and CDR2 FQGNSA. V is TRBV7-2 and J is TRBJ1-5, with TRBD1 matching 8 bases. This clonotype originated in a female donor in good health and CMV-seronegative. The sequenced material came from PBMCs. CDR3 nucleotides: TGTGCCAGCAGCTCAAGACAGGGGAGACAGCCCCAGCATTTT. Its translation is CASSSRQGRQPQHF. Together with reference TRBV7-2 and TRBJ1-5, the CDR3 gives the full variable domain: GAGVSQSPSNKVTEKGKDVELRCDPISGHTALYWYRQSLGQGLEFLIYFQGNSAPDKSGLPSDRFSAERTGGSVSTLTIQRTQQEDSAVYLCASSSRQGRQPQHFGDGTRLSIL.